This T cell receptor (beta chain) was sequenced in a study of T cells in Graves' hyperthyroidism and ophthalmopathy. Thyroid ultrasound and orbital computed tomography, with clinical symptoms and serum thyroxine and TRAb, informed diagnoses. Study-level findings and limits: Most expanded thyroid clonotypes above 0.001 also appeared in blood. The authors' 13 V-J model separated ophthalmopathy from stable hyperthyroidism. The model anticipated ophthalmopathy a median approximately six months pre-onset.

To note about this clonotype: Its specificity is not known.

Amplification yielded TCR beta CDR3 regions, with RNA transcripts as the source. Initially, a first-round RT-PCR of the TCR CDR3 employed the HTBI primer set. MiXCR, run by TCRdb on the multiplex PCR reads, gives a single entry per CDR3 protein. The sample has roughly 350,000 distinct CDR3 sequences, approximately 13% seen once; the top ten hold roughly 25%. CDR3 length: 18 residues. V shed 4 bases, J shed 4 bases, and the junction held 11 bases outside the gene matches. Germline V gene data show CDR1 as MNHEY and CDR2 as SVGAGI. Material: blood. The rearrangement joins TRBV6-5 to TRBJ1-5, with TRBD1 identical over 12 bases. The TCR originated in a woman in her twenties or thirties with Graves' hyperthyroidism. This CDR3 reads CASSLSGTGGLSNQPQHF. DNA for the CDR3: TGTGCCAGCAGTTTATCCGGGACAGGGGGCCTTTCGAATCAGCCCCAGCATTTT.